The source of this T cell receptor (beta chain) is a study of T cell responses to AZD1222 COVID-19 vaccine (dated by TCRdb to about 2021). About the full investigation: TCR sequencing was performed for 230 to 250 trial participants, of whom 207 were given two doses of AZD1222 and some 25 were given two doses of MenACWY control vaccine. Enrollment into the trials was organized by age into subgroups of 18-55, 56-69 and 70-plus years, and those subgroups contained approximately 150, 30 and 60 TCR-sequenced participants, respectively.

The sample's time point label, decoded: about 28 days (+/-7) after the second vaccine dose. AZD1222 recipients whose second dose came at about 4 weeks and those whose second dose came at about 12 weeks were combined into one group, since spike-specific TCR depth and breadth did not differ between the two schedules. Vaccinee samples came from UK trials COV001 and COV002, including a single-blind randomized controlled phase 2/3 trial of AZD1222 (ChAdOx1 nCoV-19) in healthy adults. Trial participant PBMC samples were collected at day 0 and day 28 after the second dose for TCRbeta chain sequencing. A word on this clone: Its target antigen remains unknown. No quality values exist for individual bases; no much larger clone is one base distant.

The cysteine opens and the phenylalanine closes a CDR3 of 13 amino acids. Kept here is only the CDR3 DNA, which spans 39 bases and is read in frame from base 1. The germline V gene (reference sequence) yields SGHNT for CDR1 and YYREEE for CDR2. Between the V and J ends, shortened by 2 bases and 1 base respectively, the junction contains 6 bases. The CDR3 regions of human TCRbeta chains were subjected to immunosequencing. The authors processed their data as follows. TCRs in the repertoires were compared against a reference library of SARS-CoV-2-specific TCRs that had been generated with the MIRA antigen-specificity platform. Breadth meant the fraction of unique TCRs that were SARS-CoV-2-associated, whereas depth meant the fraction of total T cells that were SARS-CoV-2-associated. Using the MIRA data, every spike-specific TCR was mapped to the spike region that the TCR reacted to and assigned to either a CD4 or a CD8 class. Log10-transformed breadth and depth values were compared by one-way ANOVA with Sidak's multiple comparisons tests. The immuneACCESS repertoire file appears here via TCRdb, limited to in-frame rearrangements. These files lack a portion of the clones; in checked studies, under half of the deficit traces to unresolved V genes, and the cause of the others is not known. The V and J calls and clone size are taken from that table; D and trimming were inferred from the DNA. The sample table holds about 60,000 clones, of which around three quarters were seen once. The ten largest clones take up under 4.5% of the sample.

Findings and caveats that apply to the study as a whole: The 56-69-year group was small, and its depth increase did not reach significance, likely because of low power. Nearly half of unique spike-specific TCRs reportedly recognized epitopes outside regions mutated in the B.1.351 and B.1.1.7 variants. Because no day 14 peak-response samples were available, the repertoires could be characterized only after the peak T cell response. After two AZD1222 doses, spike-specific TCR breadth and depth were significantly higher than at day 0 and than in MenACWY recipients. The vaccine-associated CD4 TCRs covered the entire spike protein, and the dominant responses fell in regions 160-218 and 743-854. Participants were mostly white British, with more females than males. The authors suggested clonal diversity may have been underestimated. Only 5 to 7 AZD1222 recipients were SARS-CoV-2 seropositive at baseline, limiting conclusions about previously exposed vaccinees.

This sequence uses TRBV5-4 and TRBJ2-5; a tentative D match to TRBD1 spans 5 bases. The TCR sequence derives from an adult who received the AZD1222 COVID-19 vaccine. The sample in question was peripheral blood, obtained 28 days after the second AZD1222 dose. In nucleotides, the sequence is TGTGCCAGCAGCTTACAGGTCCAAGAGACCCAGTACTTC. This sequence encodes CASSLQVQETQYF. Where the CDR3 stops, the reference TRBV5-4 and TRBJ2-5 genes take over; the full variable domain is ETGVTQSPTHLIKTRGQQVTLRCSSQSGHNTVSWYQQALGQGPQFIFQYYREEENGRGNFPPRFSGLQFPNYSSELNVNALELDDSALYLCASSLQVQETQYFGPGTRLLVL.